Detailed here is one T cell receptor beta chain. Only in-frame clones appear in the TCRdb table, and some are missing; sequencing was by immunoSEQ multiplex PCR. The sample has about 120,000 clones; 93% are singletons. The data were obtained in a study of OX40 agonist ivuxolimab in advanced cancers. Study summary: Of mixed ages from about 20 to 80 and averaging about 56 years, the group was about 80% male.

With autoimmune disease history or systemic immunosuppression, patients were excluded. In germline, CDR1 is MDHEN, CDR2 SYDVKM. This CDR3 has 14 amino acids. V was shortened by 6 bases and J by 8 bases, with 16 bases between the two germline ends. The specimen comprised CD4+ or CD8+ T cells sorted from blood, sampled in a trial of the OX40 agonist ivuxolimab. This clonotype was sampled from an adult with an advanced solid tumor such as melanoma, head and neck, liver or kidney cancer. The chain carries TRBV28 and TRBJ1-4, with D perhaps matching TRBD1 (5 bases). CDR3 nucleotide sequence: TGTGCCAGCAGCTCCAGGGTGATTGGGGAAAAACTGTTTTTT. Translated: CASSSRVIGEKLFF.